This T cell receptor (beta chain) was documented in a study of control samples from healthy donors and cancer patients. In this sample, this clone turned up once. Sequencing used immunoSEQ multiplex PCR; TCRdb keeps in-frame clones, though not all of them. Of 15,000 or so clones detected, 70% to 80% appear once; the ten largest clones hold about a sixth. The source is a female donor with lung cancer. The material sequenced was formalin-fixed, paraffin-embedded tissue.

The CDR3, as DNA: TGTGCCAGCTCACCGGAGGGACAGAGTTATGGCTACACCTTC. Translating gives CASSPEGQSYGYTF. The chain carries TRBV18 and TRBJ1-2, with 7 bases fitting TRBD1. The germline CDR1 and CDR2 sequences are KGHSH and LQKENI. The CDR3 totals 14 residues. Trimming took 3 bases from V and 5 from J; bases not matched to a gene: 6.